This TCR beta chain was captured by sequencing in a study of T cell responses to AZD1222 COVID-19 vaccine. General study results and limits: Dominant CD4 TCR responses targeted spike regions 160-218 and 743-854. In the spike-specific TCR repertoire, nearly half reportedly target unmutated variant regions.

V lost 2 bases, J lost 3 bases, and 8 bases stayed unmatched. The CDR3 loop spans 16 amino acids. Looked up from germline, CDR1 is SGDLS and CDR2 is YYNGEE. The table lists this clone with a few counts. Its antigen is undetermined. The method was immunoSEQ multiplex PCR; TCRdb's version includes in-frame clones alone and lacks a portion of them. The table shows tens of thousands of clones, with approximately 84% occurring only once. This receptor was taken from an adult in good health. The material was peripheral blood, obtained on day 0 of AZD1222 vaccination. J is TRBJ1-3 and V is TRBV9, with TRBD1 matching 7 bases. The CDR3 protein is CASSVDYRGGGNTIYF. The CDR3 region has the DNA TGTGCCAGCAGCGTCGACTACAGGGGCGGTGGAAACACCATATATTTT. The full variable domain, completed using reference TRBV9 and TRBJ1-3, is DSGVTQTPKHLITATGQRVTLRCSPRSGDLSVYWYQQSLDQGLQFLIQYYNGEERAKGNILERFSAQQFPDLHSELNLSSLELGDSALYFCASSVDYRGGGNTIYFGEGSWLTVV.